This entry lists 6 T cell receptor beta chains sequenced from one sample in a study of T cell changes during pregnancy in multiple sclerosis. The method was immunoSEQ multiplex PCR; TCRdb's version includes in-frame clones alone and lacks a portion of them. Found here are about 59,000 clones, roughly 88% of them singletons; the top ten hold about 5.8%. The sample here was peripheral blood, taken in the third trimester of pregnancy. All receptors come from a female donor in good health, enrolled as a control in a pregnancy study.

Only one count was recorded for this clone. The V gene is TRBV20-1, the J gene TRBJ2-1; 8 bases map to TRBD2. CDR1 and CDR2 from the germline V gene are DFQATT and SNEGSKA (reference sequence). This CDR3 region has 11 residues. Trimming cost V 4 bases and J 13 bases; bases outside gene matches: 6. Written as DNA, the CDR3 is TGCAGTGCTATTAGCGGGGTGAGACAGTTCTTC. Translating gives CSAISGVRQFF.

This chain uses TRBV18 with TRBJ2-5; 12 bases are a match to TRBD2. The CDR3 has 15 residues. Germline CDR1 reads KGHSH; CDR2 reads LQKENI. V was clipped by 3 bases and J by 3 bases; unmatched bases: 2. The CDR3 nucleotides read TGTGCCAGCTCACCCCGACTAGCGGGAGAAGAGACCCAGTACTTC. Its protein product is CASSPRLAGEETQYF.

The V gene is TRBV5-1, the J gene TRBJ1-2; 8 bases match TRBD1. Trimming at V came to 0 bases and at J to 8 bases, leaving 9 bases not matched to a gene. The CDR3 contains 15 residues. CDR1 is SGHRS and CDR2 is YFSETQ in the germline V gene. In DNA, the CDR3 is TGCGCCAGCAGCTTGGATGGCCAGGGGGCTAGGGGCTACACCTTC. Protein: CASSLDGQGARGYTF.

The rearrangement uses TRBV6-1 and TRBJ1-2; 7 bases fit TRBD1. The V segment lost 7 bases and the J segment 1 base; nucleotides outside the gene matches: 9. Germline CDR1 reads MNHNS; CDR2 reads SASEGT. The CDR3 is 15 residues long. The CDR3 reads CASTPGDSDNYGYTF. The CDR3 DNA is TGTGCCAGCACCCCAGGGGACAGTGATAACTATGGCTACACCTTC.

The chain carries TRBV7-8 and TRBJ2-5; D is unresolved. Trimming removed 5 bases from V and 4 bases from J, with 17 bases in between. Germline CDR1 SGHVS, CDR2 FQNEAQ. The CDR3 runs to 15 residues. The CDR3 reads CASSQKPNSGETQYF. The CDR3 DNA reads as TGTGCCAGCAGCCAAAAGCCTAATTCTGGAGAGACCCAGTACTTC.

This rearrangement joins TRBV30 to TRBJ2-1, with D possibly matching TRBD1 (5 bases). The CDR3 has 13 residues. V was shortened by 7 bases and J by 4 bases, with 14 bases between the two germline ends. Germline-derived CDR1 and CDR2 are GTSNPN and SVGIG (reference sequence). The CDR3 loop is CASDQGAYNEQFF. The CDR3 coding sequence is TGTGCCTCCGATCAAGGGGCTTACAATGAGCAGTTCTTC. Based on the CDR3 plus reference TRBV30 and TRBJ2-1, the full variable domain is SQTIHQWPATLVQPVGSPLSLECTVEGTSNPNLYWYRQAAGRGLQLLFYSVGIGQISSEVPQNLSASRPQDRQFILSSKKLLLSDSGFYLCASDQGAYNEQFFGPGTRLTVL.